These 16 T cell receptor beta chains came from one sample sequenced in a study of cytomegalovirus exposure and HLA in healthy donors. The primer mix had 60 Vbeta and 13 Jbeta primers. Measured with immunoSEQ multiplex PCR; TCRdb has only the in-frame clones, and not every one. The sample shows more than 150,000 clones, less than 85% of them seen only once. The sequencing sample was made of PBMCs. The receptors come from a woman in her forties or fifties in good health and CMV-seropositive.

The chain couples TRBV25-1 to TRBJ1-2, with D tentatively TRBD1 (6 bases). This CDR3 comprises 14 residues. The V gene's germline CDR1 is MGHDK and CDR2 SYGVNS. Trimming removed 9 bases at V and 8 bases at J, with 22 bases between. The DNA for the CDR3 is TGTGCCAGTTCCCTGGGGGGGCAAATAGGCGGCTACACCTTC. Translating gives CASSLGGQIGGYTF.

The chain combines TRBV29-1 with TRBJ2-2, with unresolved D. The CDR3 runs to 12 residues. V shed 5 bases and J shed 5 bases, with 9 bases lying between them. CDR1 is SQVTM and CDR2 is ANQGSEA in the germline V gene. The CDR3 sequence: CSVPQLTGELFF. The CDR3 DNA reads TGCAGCGTTCCACAACTAACCGGGGAGCTGTTTTTT.

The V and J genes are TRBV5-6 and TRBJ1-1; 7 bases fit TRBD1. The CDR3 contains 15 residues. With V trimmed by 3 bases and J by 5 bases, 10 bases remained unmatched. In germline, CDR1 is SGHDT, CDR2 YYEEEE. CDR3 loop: CASSSRGTAGTEAFF. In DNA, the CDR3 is TGTGCCAGCAGCTCCCGGGGGACAGCCGGGACTGAAGCTTTCTTT.

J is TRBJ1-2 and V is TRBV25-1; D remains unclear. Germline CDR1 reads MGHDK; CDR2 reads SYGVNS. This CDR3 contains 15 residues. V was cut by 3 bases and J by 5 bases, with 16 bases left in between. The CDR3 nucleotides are TGTGCCAGCAGTGACGAAGGTGCAGGATCATATGGCTACACCTTC. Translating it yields CASSDEGAGSYGYTF.

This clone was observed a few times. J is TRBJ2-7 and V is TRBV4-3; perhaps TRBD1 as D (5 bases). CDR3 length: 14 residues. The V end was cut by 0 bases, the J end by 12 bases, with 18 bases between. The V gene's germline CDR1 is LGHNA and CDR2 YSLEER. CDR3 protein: CASSQDAGLTNPYF. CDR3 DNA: TGCGCCAGCAGCCAAGATGCAGGGCTTACTAATCCGTACTTC.

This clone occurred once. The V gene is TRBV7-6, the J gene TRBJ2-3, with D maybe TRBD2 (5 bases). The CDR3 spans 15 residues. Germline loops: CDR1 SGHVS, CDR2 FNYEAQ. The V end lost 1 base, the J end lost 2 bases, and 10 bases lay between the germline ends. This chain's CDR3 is CASSLGIASTDTQYF. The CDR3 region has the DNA TGTGCCAGCAGCTTAGGAATAGCGTCCACAGATACGCAGTATTTT.

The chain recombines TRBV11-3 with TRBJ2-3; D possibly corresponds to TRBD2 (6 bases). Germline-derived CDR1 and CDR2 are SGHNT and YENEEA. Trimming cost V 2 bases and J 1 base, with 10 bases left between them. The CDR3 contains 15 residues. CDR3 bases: TGTGCCAGCAGCTTATCCGGCGGGGGCACAGATACGCAGTATTTT. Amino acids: CASSLSGGGTDTQYF.

CDR3 in amino acids: CASSPTGLSNQPQHF. CDR3 in DNA: TGTGCCAGCAGCCCCACAGGGTTGAGCAATCAGCCCCAGCATTTT. V is TRBV7-2 and J is TRBJ1-5; the D gene is possibly TRBD1 (6 bases). Germline CDR1 reads SGHTA; CDR2 reads FQGNSA. V shed 5 bases and J shed 1 base, with 12 bases lying between them. CDR3 length: 15 residues.

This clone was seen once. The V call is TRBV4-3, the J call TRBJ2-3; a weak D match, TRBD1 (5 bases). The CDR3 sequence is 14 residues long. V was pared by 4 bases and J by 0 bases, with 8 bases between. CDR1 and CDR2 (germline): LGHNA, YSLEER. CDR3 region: CASSLRQSTDTQYF. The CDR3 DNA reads TGCGCCAGCAGCCTCCGACAGAGCACAGATACGCAGTATTTT.

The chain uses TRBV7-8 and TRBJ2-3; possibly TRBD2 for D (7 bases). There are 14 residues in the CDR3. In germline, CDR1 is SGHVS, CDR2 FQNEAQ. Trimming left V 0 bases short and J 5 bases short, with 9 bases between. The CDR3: CASSLAGGQDTQYF. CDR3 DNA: TGTGCCAGCAGCTTAGCGGGGGGGCAAGATACGCAGTATTTT.

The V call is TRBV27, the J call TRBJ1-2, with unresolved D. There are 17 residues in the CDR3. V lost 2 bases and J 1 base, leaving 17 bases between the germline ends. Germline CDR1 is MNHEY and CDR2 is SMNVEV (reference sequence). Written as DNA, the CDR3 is TGTGCCAGCAGTTTAAACCAGGCAGGCTCCCTTAACTATGGCTACACCTTC. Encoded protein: CASSLNQAGSLNYGYTF.

DNA for the CDR3: TGTGCCAGCAGTGAAACTGTGGTGGCGGCTAACTATGGCTACACCTTC. It specifies CASSETVVAANYGYTF. This chain connects TRBV2 to TRBJ1-2; no reliable D call. Germline CDR1 reads SNHLY; CDR2 reads FYNNEI. Deletions cut 2 bases from V and 0 bases from J, with 13 bases between. The CDR3 has 16 amino acids. The variable domain in full, with the rest retrieved from reference TRBV2 and TRBJ1-2, is EPEVTQTPSHQVTQMGQEVILRCVPISNHLYFYWYRQILGQKVEFLVSFYNNEISEKSEIFDDQFSVERPDGSNFTLKIRSTKLEDSAMYFCASSETVVAANYGYTFGSGTRLTVV.

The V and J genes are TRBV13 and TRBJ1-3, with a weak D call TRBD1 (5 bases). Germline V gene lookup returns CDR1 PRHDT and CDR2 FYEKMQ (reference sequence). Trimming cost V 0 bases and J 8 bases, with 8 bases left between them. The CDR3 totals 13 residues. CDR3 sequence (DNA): TGTGCCAGCAGCTTAGGTGCGGGGGACACCATATATTTT. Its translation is CASSLGAGDTIYF.

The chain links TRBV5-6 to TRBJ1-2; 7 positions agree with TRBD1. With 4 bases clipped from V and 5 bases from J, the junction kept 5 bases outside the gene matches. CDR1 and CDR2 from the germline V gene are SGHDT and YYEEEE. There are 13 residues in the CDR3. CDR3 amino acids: CASSPGTEYGYTF. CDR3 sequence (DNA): TGTGCCAGCAGCCCGGGGACAGAATATGGCTACACCTTC.

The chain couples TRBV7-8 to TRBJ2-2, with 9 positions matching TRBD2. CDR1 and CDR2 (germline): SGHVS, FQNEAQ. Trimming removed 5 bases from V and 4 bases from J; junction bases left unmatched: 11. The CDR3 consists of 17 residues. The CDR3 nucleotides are TGTGCCAGCAGCCCTCCGGGGACTAGCCGGGGCACCGGGGAGCTGTTTTTT. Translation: CASSPPGTSRGTGELFF.

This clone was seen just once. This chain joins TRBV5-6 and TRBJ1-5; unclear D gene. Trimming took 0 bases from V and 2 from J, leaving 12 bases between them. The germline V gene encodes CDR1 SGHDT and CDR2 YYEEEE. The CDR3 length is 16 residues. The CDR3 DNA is TGTGCCAGCAGCTTGGACCGGGGATCAGGCAATCAGCCCCAGCATTTT. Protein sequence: CASSLDRGSGNQPQHF.